The present entry profiles one T cell receptor (beta chain) with its context. Its antigen remains unidentified. This sample was taken from a study of T cells in Graves' hyperthyroidism and ophthalmopathy. Study-level points and caveats: From stable hyperthyroidism, ophthalmopathy was separated by a 13 V-J model.

There were TCR beta CDR3 regions amplified from RNA transcripts. The HTBI set primed first-round TCR CDR3 RT-PCR. TCRdb re-analysed the multiplex PCR reads in MiXCR, keeping a single row per CDR3 protein. The sample yields a few hundred thousand distinct CDR3 sequences, less than 25% seen once. Germline loops: CDR1 MDHEN, CDR2 SYDVKM. V was pared by 2 bases and J by 5 bases, with 5 bases of the junction left unmatched. There are 14 residues in the CDR3. The rearrangement uses TRBV28 and TRBJ2-7; 8 bases agree with TRBD2. The sequenced sample was blood. This receptor was taken from a man in his late teens or twenties with Graves' hyperthyroidism. CDR3: CASSLSGRVHEQYF. Here the CDR3 DNA reads TGTGCCAGCAGTTTAAGCGGGAGAGTCCACGAGCAGTACTTC.